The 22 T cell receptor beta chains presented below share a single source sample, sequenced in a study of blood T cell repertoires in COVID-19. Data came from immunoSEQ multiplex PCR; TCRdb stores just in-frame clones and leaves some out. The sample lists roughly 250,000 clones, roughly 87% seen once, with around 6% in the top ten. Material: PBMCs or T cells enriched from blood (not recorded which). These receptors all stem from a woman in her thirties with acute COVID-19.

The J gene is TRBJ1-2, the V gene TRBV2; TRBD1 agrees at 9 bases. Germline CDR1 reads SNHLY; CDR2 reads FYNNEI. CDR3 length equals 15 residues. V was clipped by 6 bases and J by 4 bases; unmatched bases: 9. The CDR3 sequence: CASREQGAGSYGYTF. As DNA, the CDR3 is TGTGCCAGCAGGGAACAGGGGGCCGGTAGCTATGGCTACACCTTC.

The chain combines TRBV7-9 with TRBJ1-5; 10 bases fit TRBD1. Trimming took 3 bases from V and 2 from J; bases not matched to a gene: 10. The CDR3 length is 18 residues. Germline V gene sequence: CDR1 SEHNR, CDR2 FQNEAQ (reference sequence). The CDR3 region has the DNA TGTGCCAGCAGCTTTGAATTGACAGGGGGCAGGGGCAATCAGCCCCAGCATTTT. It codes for CASSFELTGGRGNQPQHF.

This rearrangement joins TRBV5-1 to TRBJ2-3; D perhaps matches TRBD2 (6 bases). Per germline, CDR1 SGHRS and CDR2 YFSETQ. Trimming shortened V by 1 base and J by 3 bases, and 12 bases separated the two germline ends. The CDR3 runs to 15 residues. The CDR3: CASSLIGAGTDTQYF. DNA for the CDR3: TGCGCCAGCAGCTTGATAGGGGCGGGGACAGATACGCAGTATTTT.

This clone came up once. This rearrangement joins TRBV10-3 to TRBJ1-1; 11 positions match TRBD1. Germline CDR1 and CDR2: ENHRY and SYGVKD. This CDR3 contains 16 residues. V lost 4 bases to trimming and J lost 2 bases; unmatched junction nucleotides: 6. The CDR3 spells CAISGGTGGLNTEAFF. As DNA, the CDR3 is TGTGCCATCAGTGGTGGGACAGGGGGACTAAACACTGAAGCTTTCTTT.

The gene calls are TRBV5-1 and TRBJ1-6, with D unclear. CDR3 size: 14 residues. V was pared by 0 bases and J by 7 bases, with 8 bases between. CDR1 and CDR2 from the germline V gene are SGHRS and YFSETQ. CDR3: CASSLAGRNSPLHF. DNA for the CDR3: TGCGCCAGCAGCTTGGCTGGGCGAAATTCACCCCTCCACTTT.

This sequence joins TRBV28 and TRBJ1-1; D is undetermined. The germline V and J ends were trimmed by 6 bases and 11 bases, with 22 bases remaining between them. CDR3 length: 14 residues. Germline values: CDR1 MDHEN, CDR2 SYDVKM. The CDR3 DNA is TGTGCCAGCAGCTTTGGAGGGATGCCTGCCGAGGCTTTCTTT. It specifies CASSFGGMPAEAFF.

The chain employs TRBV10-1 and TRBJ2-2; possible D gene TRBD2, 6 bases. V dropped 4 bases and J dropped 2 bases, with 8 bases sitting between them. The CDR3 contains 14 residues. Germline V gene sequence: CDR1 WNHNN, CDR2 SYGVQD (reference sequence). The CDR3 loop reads CASSGDSNTGELFF. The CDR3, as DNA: TGCGCCAGCAGTGGGGACTCCAACACCGGGGAGCTGTTTTTT.

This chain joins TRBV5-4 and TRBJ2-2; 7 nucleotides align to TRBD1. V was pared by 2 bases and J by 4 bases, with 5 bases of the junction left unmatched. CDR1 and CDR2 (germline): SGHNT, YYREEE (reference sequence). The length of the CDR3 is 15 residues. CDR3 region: CASSLGGVSTGELFF. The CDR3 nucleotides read TGTGCCAGCAGCTTAGGGGGCGTCAGCACCGGGGAGCTGTTTTTT.

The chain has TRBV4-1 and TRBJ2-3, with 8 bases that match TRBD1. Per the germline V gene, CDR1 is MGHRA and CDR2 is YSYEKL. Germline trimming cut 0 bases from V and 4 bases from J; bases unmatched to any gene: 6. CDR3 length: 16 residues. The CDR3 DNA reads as TGCGCCAGCAGCCAAGATATCCAGGGGGCCGCAGATACGCAGTATTTT. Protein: CASSQDIQGAADTQYF.

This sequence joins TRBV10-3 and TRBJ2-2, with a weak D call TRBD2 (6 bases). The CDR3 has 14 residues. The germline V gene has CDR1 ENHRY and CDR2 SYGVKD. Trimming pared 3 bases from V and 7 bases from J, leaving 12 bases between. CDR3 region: CAISDSRGNGELFF. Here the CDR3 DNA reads TGTGCCATCAGTGACTCCCGGGGGAACGGGGAGCTGTTTTTT.

The CDR3: CASSTRDSSYEQYF. CDR3 nucleotides: TGTGCCAGTAGTACCCGGGACAGCTCCTACGAGCAGTACTTC. The chain carries TRBV19 and TRBJ2-7, with 7 bases that match TRBD1. The CDR3 covers 14 residues. Germline V lookup: CDR1 LNHDA, CDR2 SQIVND (reference sequence). With V trimmed by 4 bases and J by 0 bases, 3 bases remained unmatched.

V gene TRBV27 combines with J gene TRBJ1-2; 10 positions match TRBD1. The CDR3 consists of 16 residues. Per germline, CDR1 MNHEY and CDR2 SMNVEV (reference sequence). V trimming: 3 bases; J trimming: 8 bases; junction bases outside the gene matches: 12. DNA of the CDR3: TGTGCCAGCAGTTTCCAAAACCGACAGGGGGCGCGAGGCTACACCTTC. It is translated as CASSFQNRQGARGYTF.

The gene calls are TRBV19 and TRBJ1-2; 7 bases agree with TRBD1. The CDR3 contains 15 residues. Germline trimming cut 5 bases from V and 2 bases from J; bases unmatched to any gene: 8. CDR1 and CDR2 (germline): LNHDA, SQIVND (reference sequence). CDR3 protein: CASSVPGQPNYGYTF. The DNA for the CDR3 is TGTGCCAGTAGTGTGCCGGGACAGCCCAACTATGGCTACACCTTC.

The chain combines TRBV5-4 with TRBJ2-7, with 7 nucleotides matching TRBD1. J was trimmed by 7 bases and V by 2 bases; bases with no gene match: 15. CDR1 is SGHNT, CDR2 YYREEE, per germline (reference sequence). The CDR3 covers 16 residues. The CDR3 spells CASSLATGTAIGEQYF. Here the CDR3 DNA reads TGTGCCAGCAGCTTAGCAACCGGGACAGCCATCGGGGAGCAGTACTTC.

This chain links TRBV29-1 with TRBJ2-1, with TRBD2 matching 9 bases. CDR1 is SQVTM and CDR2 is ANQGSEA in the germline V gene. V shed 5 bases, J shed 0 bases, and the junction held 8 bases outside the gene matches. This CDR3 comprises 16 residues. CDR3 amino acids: CSVPRLAVSSYNEQFF. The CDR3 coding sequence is TGCAGCGTTCCAAGACTAGCGGTAAGCTCCTACAATGAGCAGTTCTTC.

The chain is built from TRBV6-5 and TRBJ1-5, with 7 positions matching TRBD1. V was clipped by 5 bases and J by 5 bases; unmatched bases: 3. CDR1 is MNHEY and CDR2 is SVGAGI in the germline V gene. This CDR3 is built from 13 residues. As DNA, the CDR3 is TGTGCCAGCAGTCGTACAGGGGATCAGCCCCAGCATTTT. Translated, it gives CASSRTGDQPQHF.

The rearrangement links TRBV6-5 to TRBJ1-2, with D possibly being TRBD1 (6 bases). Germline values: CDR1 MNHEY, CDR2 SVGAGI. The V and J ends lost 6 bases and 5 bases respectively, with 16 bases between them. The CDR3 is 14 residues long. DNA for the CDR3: TGTGCCAGCAGAGCCCCAACAGGGTGGTATGGCTACACCTTC. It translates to CASRAPTGWYGYTF.

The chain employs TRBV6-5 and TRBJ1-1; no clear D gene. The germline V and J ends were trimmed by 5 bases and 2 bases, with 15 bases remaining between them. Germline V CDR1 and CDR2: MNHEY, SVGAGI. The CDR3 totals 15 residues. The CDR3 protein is CASSPLVGINTEAFF. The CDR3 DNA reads TGTGCCAGCAGTCCCCTAGTAGGCATTAACACTGAAGCTTTCTTT.

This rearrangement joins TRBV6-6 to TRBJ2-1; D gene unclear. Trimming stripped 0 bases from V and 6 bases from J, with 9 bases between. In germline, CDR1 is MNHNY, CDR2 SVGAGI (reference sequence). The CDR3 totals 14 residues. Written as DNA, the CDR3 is TGTGCCAGCAGTTACTCGACGGGTTCCAATGAGCAGTTCTTC. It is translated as CASSYSTGSNEQFF.

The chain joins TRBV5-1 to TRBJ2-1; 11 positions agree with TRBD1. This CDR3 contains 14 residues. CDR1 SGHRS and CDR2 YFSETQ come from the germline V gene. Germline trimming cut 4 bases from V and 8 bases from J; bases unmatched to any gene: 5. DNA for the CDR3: TGCGCCAGCAGCAGGGACAGGGGGTTTGATGAGCAGTTCTTC. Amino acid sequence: CASSRDRGFDEQFF.

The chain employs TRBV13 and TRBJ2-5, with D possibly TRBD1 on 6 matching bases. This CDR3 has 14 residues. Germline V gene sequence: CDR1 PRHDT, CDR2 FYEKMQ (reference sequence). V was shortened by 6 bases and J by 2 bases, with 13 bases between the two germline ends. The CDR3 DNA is TGTGCCAGCAGACAAGGACAGCGACAAGAGACCCAGTACTTC. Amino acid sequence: CASRQGQRQETQYF.

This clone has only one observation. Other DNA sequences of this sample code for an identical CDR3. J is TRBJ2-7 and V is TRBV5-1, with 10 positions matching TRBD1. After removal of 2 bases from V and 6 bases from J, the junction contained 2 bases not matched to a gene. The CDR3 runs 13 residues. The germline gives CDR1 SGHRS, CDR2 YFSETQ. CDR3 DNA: TGCGCCAGCAGCTTAGGACAGGGGGGCGAGCAGTACTTC. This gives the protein CASSLGQGGEQYF.